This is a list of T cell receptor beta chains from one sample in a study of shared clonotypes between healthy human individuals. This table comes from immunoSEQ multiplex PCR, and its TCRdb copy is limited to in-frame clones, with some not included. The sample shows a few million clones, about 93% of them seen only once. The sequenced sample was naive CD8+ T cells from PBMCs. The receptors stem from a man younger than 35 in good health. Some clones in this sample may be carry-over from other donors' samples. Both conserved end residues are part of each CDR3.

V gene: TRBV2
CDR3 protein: CASSEEGGTKYGYTF

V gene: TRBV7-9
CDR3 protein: CASSLVGGSDTEAFF

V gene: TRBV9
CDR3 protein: CASSVGTSGIDEQFF

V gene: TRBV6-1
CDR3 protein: CASSENRRGPENEQFF

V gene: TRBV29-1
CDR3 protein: CSVVLGGSVRNQPQHF

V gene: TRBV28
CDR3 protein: CASSLLAGGPSYEQYF

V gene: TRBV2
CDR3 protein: CASNERARSYNEQFF

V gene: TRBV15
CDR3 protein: CATSRDRGETQYF

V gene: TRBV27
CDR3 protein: CASTDGERGNTIYF

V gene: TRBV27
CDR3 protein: CASSLGSGTWDTQYF

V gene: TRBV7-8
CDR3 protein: CASSLAGQGFSYEQYF

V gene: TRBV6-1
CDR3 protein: CATQPGTGRSDTQYF

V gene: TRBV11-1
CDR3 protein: CASSLVRGEAQETQYF

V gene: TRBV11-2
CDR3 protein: CASSLGSREQYF

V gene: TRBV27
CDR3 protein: CASSFGTGGIEQYF

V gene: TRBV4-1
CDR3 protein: CASSHRYEQYF

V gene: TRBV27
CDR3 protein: CASSGRSYEQYF

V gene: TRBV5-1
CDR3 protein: CASSPNRDGRAAQYF

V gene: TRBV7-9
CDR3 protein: CASSFTGIPYNEQFF

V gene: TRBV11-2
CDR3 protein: CASRGLADPLSSYNEQFF

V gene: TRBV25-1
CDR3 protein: CASTLAGYNEQFF

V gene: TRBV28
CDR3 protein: CASSPIGLATSYEQYF

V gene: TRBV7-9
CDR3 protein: CASSLVSAPDSYEQYF

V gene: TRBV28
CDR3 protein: CAITDSALSGANVLTF

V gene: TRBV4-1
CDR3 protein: CASSQRGDRGPYSNQPQHF

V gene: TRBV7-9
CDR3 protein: CASSGSGRPLYNEQFF

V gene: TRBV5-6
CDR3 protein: CASSSGLDQETQYF

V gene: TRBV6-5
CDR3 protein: CASSPPGLAVNEQFF

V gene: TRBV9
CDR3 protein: CASSANGQGYEQYF